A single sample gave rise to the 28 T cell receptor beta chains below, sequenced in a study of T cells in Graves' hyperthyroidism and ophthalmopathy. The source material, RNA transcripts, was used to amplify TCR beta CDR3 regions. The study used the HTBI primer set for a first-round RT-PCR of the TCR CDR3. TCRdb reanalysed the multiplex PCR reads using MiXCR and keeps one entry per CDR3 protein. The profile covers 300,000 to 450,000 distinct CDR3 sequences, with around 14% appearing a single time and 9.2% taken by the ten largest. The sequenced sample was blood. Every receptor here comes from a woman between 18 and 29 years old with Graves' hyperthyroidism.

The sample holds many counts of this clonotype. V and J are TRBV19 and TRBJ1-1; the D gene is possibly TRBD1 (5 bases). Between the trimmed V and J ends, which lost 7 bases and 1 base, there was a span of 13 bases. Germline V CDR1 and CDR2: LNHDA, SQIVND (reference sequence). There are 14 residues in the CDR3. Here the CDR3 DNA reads TGTGCCAGTAAGTCCAGGGTGGCGAACACTGAAGCTTTCTTT. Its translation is CASKSRVANTEAFF. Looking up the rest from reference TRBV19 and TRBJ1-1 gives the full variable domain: DGGITQSPKYLFRKEGQNVTLSCEQNLNHDAMYWYRQDPGQGLRLIYYSQIVNDFQKGDIAEGYSVSREKKESFPLTVTSAQKNPTAFYLCASKSRVANTEAFFGQGTRLTVV.

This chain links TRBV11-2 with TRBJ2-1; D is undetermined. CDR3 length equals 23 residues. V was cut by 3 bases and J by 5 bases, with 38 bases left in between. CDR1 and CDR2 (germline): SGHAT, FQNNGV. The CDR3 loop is CASSFFRLARAPKSGPRDNEQFF. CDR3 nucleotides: TGTGCCAGCAGCTTTTTTAGGTTGGCCCGGGCCCCGAAATCGGGTCCACGGGACAATGAGCAGTTCTTC.

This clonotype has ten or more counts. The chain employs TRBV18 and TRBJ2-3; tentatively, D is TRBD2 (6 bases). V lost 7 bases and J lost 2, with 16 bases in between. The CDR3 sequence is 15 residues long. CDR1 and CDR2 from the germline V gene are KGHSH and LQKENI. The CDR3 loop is CASFMGGPPTDTQYF. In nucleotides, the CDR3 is TGTGCCAGCTTTATGGGGGGACCCCCCACAGATACGCAGTATTTT.

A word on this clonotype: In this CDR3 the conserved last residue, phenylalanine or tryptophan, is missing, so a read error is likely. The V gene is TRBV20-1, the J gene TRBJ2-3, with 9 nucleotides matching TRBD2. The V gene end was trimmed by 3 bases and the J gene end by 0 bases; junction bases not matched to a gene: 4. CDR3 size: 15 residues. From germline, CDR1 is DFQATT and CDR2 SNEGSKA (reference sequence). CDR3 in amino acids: CSARGGRESTDTQYS. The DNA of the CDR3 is TGCAGTGCTAGGGGCGGGAGGGAGAGCACAGATACGCAGTATTCT.

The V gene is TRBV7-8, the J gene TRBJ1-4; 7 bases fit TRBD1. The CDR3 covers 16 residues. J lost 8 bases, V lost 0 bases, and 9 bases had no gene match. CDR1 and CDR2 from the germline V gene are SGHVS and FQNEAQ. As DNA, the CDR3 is TGTGCCAGCAGCTTAGCGCGGTCAGGGGGAATCGAAAAACTGTTTTTT. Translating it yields CASSLARSGGIEKLFF.

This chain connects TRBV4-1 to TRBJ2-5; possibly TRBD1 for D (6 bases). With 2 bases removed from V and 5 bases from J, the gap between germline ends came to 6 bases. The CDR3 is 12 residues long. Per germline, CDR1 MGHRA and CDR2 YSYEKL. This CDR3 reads CASSQTGETQYF. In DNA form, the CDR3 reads TGCGCCAGCAGCCAAACAGGGGAGACCCAGTACTTC.

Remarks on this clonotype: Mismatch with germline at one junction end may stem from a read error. In DNA form, the CDR3 reads TGTGCCAGCAGTGAAATAGGCGCCGGGGAGCTGTTTTTT. It specifies CASSEIGAGELFF. The genes are TRBV24-1 and TRBJ2-2; D is uncertain. Germline values: CDR1 KGHDR, CDR2 SFDVKD. The CDR3 is 13 amino acids.

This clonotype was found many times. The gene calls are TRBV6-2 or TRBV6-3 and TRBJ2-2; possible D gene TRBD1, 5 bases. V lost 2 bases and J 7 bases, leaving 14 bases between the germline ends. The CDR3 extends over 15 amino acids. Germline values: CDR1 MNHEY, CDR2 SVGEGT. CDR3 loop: CASSYLQGGVGELFF. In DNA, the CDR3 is TGTGCCAGCAGTTACCTTCAGGGTGGAGTCGGGGAGCTGTTTTTT.

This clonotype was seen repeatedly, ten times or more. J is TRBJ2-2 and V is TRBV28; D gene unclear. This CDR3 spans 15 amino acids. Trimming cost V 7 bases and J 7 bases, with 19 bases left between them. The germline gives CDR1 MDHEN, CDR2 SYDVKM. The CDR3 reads CASIKRALWSGELFF. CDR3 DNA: TGTGCCAGCATCAAGCGAGCCCTGTGGAGCGGGGAGCTGTTTTTT.

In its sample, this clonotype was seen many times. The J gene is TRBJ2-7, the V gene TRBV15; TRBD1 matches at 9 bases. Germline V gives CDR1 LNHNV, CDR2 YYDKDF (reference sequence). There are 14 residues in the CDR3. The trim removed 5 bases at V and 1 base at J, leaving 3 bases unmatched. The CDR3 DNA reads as TGTGCCACCAGCCACAGGGGGCTTTCCTACGAGCAGTACTTC. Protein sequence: CATSHRGLSYEQYF.

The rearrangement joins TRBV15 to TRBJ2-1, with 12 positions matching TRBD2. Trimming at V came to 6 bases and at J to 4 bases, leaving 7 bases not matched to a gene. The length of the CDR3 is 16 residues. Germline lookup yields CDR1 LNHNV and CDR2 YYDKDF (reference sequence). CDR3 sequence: CATSPWTSGVYNEQFF. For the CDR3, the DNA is TGTGCCACCAGTCCTTGGACTAGCGGGGTTTACAATGAGCAGTTCTTC.

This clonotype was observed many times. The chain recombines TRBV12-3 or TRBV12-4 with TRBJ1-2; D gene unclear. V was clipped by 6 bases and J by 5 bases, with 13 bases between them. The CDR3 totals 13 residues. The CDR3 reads CASRMTRFYGYTF. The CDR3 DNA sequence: TGTGCCAGCAGAATGACCCGTTTTTATGGCTACACCTTC.

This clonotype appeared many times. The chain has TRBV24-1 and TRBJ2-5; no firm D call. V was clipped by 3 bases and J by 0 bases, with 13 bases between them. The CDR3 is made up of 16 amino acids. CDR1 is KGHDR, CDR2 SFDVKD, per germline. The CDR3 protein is CATSDPSSRHQETQYF. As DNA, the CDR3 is TGTGCCACCAGTGATCCCTCGTCAAGGCACCAAGAGACCCAGTACTTC.

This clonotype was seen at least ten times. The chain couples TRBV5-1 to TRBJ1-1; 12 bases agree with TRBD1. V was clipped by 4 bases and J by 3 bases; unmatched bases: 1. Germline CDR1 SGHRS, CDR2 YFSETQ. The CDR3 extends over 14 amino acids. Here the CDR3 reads CASSGDRGHTEAFF. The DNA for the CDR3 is TGCGCCAGCAGCGGGGACAGGGGGCACACTGAAGCTTTCTTT.

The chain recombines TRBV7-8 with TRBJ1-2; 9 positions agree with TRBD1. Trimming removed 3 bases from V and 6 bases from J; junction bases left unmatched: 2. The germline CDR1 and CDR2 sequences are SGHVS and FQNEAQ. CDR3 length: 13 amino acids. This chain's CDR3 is CASSLTGGDGYTF. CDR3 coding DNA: TGTGCCAGCAGCTTGACAGGGGGAGATGGCTACACCTTC.

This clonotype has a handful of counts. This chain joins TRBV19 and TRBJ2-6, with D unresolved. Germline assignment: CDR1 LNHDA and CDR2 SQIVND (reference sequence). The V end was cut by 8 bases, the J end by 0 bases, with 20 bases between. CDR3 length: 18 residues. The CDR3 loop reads CASSAPGLTSSGANVLTF. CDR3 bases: TGTGCCAGTTCGGCCCCTGGGCTTACCAGCTCTGGGGCCAACGTCCTGACTTTC. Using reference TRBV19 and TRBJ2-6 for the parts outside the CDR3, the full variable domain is DGGITQSPKYLFRKEGQNVTLSCEQNLNHDAMYWYRQDPGQGLRLIYYSQIVNDFQKGDIAEGYSVSREKKESFPLTVTSAQKNPTAFYLCASSAPGLTSSGANVLTFGAGSRLTVL.

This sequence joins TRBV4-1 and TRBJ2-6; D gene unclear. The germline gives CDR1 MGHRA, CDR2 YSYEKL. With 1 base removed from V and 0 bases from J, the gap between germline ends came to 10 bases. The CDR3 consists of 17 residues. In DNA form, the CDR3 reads TGCGCCAGCAGCCAAGCAGTGAGATCCTCTGGGGCCAACGTCCTGACTTTC. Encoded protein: CASSQAVRSSGANVLTF.

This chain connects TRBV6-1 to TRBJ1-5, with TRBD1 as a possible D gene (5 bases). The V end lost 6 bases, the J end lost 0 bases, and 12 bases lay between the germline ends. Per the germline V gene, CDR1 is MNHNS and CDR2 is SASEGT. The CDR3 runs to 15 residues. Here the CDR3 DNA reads TGTGCCAGCAGCGCAGGACACGTTAGCAATCAGCCCCAGCATTTT. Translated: CASSAGHVSNQPQHF.

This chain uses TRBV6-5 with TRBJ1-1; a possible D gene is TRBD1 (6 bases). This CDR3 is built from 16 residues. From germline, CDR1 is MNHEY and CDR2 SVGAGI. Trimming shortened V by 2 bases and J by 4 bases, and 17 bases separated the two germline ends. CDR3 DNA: TGTGCCAGCAGTTACAACAGGGTAAAGGGGACCACTGAAGCTTTCTTT. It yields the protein CASSYNRVKGTTEAFF.

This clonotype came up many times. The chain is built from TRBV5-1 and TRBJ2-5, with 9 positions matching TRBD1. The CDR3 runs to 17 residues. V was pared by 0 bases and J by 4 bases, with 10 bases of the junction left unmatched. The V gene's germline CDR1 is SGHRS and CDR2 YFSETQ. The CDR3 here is CASSLGPGQGSRETQYF. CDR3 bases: TGCGCCAGCAGCTTGGGACCGGGACAGGGTTCGCGAGAGACCCAGTACTTC.

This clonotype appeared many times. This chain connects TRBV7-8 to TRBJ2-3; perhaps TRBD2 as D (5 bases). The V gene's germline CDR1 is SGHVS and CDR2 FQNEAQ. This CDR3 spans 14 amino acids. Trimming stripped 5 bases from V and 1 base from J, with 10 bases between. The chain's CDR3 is CASSPGTRTDTQYF. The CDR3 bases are TGTGCCAGCAGCCCGGGAACCCGCACAGATACGCAGTATTTT.

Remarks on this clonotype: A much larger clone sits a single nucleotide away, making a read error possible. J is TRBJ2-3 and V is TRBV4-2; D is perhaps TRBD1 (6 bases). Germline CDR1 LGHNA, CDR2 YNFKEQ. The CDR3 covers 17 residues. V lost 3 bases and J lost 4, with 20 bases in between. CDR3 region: CASSHGRGLETPDTQYF. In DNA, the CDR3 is TGTGCCAGCAGCCACGGCAGGGGCCTAGAGACCCCAGATACGCAGTATTTT.

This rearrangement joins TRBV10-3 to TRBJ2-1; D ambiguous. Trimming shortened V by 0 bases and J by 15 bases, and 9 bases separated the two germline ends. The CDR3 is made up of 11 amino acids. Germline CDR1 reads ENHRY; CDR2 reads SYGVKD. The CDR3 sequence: CAISESDWVFF. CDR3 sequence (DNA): TGTGCCATCAGTGAGTCCGATTGGGTGTTCTTC.

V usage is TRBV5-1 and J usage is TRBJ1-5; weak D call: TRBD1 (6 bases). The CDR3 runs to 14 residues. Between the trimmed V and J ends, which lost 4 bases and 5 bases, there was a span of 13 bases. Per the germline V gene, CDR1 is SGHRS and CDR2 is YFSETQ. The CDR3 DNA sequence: TGCGCCAGCAGCCCGGACAGCCCTTATCAGCCCCAGCATTTT. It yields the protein CASSPDSPYQPQHF.

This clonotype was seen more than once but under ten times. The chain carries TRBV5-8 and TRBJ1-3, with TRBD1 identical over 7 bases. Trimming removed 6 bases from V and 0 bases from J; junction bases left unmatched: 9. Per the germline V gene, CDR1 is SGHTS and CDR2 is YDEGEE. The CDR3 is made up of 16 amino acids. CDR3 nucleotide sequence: TGTGCCAGCACCTTCCCCGGGACAGTCTCTGGAAACACCATATATTTT. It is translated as CASTFPGTVSGNTIYF.

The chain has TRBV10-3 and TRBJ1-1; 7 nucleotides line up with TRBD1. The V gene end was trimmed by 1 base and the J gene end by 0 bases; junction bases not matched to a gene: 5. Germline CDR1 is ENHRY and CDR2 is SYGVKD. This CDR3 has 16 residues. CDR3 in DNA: TGTGCCATCAGTGAGTTGACAGGGCGGCTGAACACTGAAGCTTTCTTT. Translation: CAISELTGRLNTEAFF.

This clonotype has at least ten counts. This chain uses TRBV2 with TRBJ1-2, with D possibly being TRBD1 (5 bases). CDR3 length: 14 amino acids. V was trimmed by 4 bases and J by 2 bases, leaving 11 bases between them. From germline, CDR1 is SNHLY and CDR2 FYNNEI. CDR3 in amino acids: CASSGVTANYGYTF. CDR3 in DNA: TGTGCCAGCAGTGGCGTGACAGCCAACTATGGCTACACCTTC.

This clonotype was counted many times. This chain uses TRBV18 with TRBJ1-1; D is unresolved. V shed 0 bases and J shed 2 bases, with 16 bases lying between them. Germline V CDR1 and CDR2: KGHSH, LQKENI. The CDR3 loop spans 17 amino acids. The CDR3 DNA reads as TGTGCCAGCTCACCACCCAATACAGAGGGCCTTAACACTGAAGCTTTCTTT. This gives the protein CASSPPNTEGLNTEAFF.